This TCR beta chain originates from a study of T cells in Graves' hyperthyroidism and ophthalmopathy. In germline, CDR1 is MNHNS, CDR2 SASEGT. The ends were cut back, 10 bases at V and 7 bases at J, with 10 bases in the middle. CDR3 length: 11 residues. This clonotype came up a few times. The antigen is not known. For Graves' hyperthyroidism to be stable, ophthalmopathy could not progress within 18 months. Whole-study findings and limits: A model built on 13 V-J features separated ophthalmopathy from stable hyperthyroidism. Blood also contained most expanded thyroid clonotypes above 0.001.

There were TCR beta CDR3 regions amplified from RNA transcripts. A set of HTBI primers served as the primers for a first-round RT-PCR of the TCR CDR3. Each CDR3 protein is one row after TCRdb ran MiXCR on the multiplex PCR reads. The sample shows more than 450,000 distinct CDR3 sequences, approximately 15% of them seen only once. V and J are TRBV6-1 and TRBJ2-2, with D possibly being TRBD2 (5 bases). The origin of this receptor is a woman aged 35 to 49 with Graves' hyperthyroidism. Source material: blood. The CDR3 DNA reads TGTGCCACCAGCGGAGACGGGGAGCTGTTTTTT. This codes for CATSGDGELFF.